This T cell receptor beta chain was recorded in a study of T cells in Graves' hyperthyroidism and ophthalmopathy. This clonotype was observed many times. Germline CDR1 and CDR2: KGHSH and LQKENI. V was clipped by 4 bases and J by 3 bases; unmatched bases: 2. There are 15 residues in the CDR3. Using RNA transcripts as the source, TCR beta CDR3 regions were amplified. An initial round of RT-PCR targeting the TCR CDR3 relied on the HTBI primer set. In TCRdb, the multiplex PCR reads were re-called with MiXCR into one record per CDR3 protein. Of more than 350,000 distinct CDR3 sequences listed, roughly 15% are singletons.

Source material: blood. The chain combines TRBV18 with TRBJ2-3, with 12 bases that match TRBD2. The sequence was obtained from a woman in her thirties with Graves' ophthalmopathy. CDR3 sequence: CASSQTSGGTDTQYF. CDR3 nucleotides: TGTGCCAGCTCACAGACTAGCGGGGGAACAGATACGCAGTATTTT.